Presented here are 29 T cell receptor beta chains from one specimen sequenced in a study of T cell responses to AZD1222 COVID-19 vaccine. Method: immunoSEQ multiplex PCR; TCRdb's copy keeps in-frame clones and lacks some. The table records 110,000 or so clones, around 88% of them present only once. This specimen was peripheral blood, taken 28 days after the second AZD1222 dose. The receptors shown here come from an adult who received the AZD1222 COVID-19 vaccine.

Only one count was recorded for this clone. The genes are TRBV3-1 (or the pseudogene TRBV3-2) and TRBJ1-2; no reliable D call. The germline V gene has CDR1 LGHDT and CDR2 YNNKEL (reference sequence). The CDR3 contains 15 residues. V was clipped by 4 bases and J by 5 bases, with 17 bases between them. In DNA, the CDR3 is TGTGCCAGCAGCCTCGACTTCTGGGCAAGTTATGGCTACACCTTC. It is translated as CASSLDFWASYGYTF.

This sequence joins TRBV3-1 (or the pseudogene TRBV3-2) and TRBJ2-5; unclear D gene. Trimming took 1 base from V and 5 from J, leaving 11 bases between them. Germline loops: CDR1 LGHDT, CDR2 YNNKEL (reference sequence). The CDR3 sequence is 14 residues long. CDR3 protein: CASSQVHVRETQYF. In DNA, the CDR3 is TGTGCCAGCAGCCAAGTCCACGTCCGGGAGACCCAGTACTTC.

This sequence joins TRBV6-5 and TRBJ1-3, with 8 bases lining up with TRBD1. This CDR3 is built from 15 residues. CDR1 is MNHEY, CDR2 SVGAGI, per germline. With 6 bases clipped from V and 0 bases from J, the junction kept 4 bases outside the gene matches. The CDR3 region is CASRSQGVSGNTIYF. The CDR3 bases are TGTGCCAGCAGATCACAGGGGGTCTCTGGAAACACCATATATTTT.

This rearrangement joins TRBV7-9 to TRBJ1-5; D unresolved. This CDR3 has 13 residues. V was clipped by 1 base and J by 3 bases, with 4 bases between them. Germline loops: CDR1 SEHNR, CDR2 FQNEAQ (reference sequence). In nucleotides, the CDR3 is TGTGCCAGCAGCTTAGGGGCCAATCAGCCCCAGCATTTT. Translation: CASSLGANQPQHF.

The CDR3 region is CASSLGPDQAFF. DNA of the CDR3: TGTGCCAGCAGTTTAGGTCCCGACCAAGCTTTCTTT. V and J are TRBV12-3 or TRBV12-4 and TRBJ1-1; D is unresolved. The CDR3 extends over 12 amino acids. V was cut by 1 base and J by 9 bases, with 9 bases left in between.

V is TRBV5-5 and J is TRBJ1-3; D not certain. Per the germline V gene, CDR1 is SGHKS and CDR2 is YYEKEE (reference sequence). V shed 6 bases and J shed 2 bases, with 12 bases lying between them. The CDR3 totals 14 residues. The CDR3 region has the DNA TGTGCCAGCACCTTCACCGTAACTGGAAACACCATATATTTT. It encodes CASTFTVTGNTIYF. Looking up the rest from reference TRBV5-5 and TRBJ1-3 gives the full variable domain: DAGVTQSPTHLIKTRGQQVTLRCSPISGHKSVSWYQQVLGQGPQFIFQYYEKEERGRGNFPDRFSARQFPNYSSELNVNALLLGDSALYLCASTFTVTGNTIYFGEGSWLTVV.

This clone was picked up a small number of times. The V and J genes are TRBV14 and TRBJ2-7; TRBD1 agrees at 8 bases. This CDR3 is 20 amino acids long. Germline trimming cut 0 bases from V and 0 bases from J; bases unmatched to any gene: 16. CDR1 is SGHDN and CDR2 is FVKESK in the germline V gene. This chain's CDR3 is CASSQEEISGGTGSSYEQYF. The CDR3 coding sequence is TGTGCCAGCAGCCAAGAGGAGATTTCAGGGGGCACAGGGAGCTCCTACGAGCAGTACTTC.

J is TRBJ2-5 and V is TRBV2; 8 nucleotides match TRBD1. There are 12 residues in the CDR3. The V gene's germline CDR1 is SNHLY and CDR2 FYNNEI. The junction had 4 bases not matched to a gene; V was cut back by 10 bases and J by 3 bases. The DNA for the CDR3 is TGTGCCAAAAGGACAGGGAAAGAGACCCAGTACTTC. Translated, it gives CAKRTGKETQYF.

The table lists this clone with a count of one. The chain couples TRBV6-5 to TRBJ1-1; perhaps TRBD1 as D (5 bases). The CDR3 contains 13 residues. Germline V gives CDR1 MNHEY, CDR2 SVGAGI. V dropped 7 bases and J dropped 4 bases, with 13 bases sitting between them. CDR3 coding DNA: TGTGCCAGCATGGGGAGACAGAGCACTGAAGCTTTCTTT. Encoded protein: CASMGRQSTEAFF.

This clone showed up just a few times. The chain links TRBV4-2 to TRBJ1-2; D uncertain. Looked up from germline, CDR1 is LGHNA and CDR2 is YNFKEQ. The CDR3 has 16 amino acids. Trimming shortened V by 3 bases and J by 0 bases, and 14 bases separated the two germline ends. CDR3 DNA: TGTGCCAGCAGCCAGGAAGGCTTTCAACCTAACTATGGCTACACCTTC. As protein: CASSQEGFQPNYGYTF.

V gene TRBV29-1 combines with J gene TRBJ2-5; the match to TRBD2 covers 11 bases. J gave up 4 bases and V 7 bases, and 11 bases lay outside the gene matches. The germline V gene has CDR1 SQVTM and CDR2 ANQGSEA. This CDR3 is 15 amino acids long. Here the CDR3 reads CSAQRLAGTAETQYF. As DNA, the CDR3 is TGCAGCGCCCAACGACTAGCGGGGACCGCAGAGACCCAGTACTTC.

This chain connects TRBV7-9 to TRBJ2-3; a possible D gene is TRBD2 (7 bases). V lost 4 bases and J 3 bases, leaving 14 bases between the germline ends. CDR1 SEHNR and CDR2 FQNEAQ come from the germline V gene (reference sequence). CDR3 length: 15 amino acids. DNA of the CDR3: TGTGCCAGCAGCTCGGCGGGGGCTGTTACAGATACGCAGTATTTT. Residues: CASSSAGAVTDTQYF.

In DNA, the CDR3 is TGTGCCAGCAGGTCAGACCTACGGCGGTATGGCTACACCTTC. Protein: CASRSDLRRYGYTF. V and J are TRBV5-4 and TRBJ1-2; D call uncertain. V was shortened by 5 bases and J by 5 bases, with 16 bases between the two germline ends. The CDR3 has 14 residues. Germline-derived CDR1 and CDR2 are SGHNT and YYREEE (reference sequence).

The chain links TRBV7-9 to TRBJ2-1; a weak D match, TRBD2 (6 bases). This CDR3 region has 14 residues. Germline-derived CDR1 and CDR2 are SEHNR and FQNEAQ (reference sequence). V dropped 5 bases and J dropped 8 bases, with 16 bases sitting between them. The CDR3 loop is CASSRDSAMDEQFF. CDR3 nucleotides: TGTGCCAGCAGCCGGGACTCAGCAATGGATGAGCAGTTCTTC.

The chain has TRBV6-2 or TRBV6-3 and TRBJ2-3; D is tentatively TRBD1 or TRBD2 (5 bases each). V lost 5 bases and J lost 6, with 21 bases in between. Germline CDR1 and CDR2: MNHEY and SVGEGT. This CDR3 is 16 amino acids long. CDR3 nucleotide sequence: TGTGCCAGCAGTCTTAATAGGGACCCGAGGCCGGATACGCAGTATTTT. Encoded protein: CASSLNRDPRPDTQYF.

V usage is TRBV2 and J usage is TRBJ2-6; 13 positions agree with TRBD2. Per germline, CDR1 SNHLY and CDR2 FYNNEI. The CDR3 covers 19 residues. V lost 6 bases and J lost 0; bases outside the gene matches: 8. The CDR3 spells CASSGTSGEVFSGANVLTF. CDR3 DNA sequence: TGTGCCAGCAGCGGGACTAGCGGGGAGGTTTTCTCTGGGGCCAACGTCCTGACTTTC.

V usage is TRBV29-1 and J usage is TRBJ2-7; D may be TRBD1 (6 bases). Germline loops: CDR1 SQVTM, CDR2 ANQGSEA. The CDR3 has 12 amino acids. V lost 6 bases to trimming and J lost 6 bases, with 15 bases between them. In DNA form, the CDR3 reads TGCAGCGTCGTACAAGGGGGTCGCGAGCAGTACTTC. Amino acids: CSVVQGGREQYF.

V gene TRBV5-4 combines with J gene TRBJ1-1; D possibly corresponds to TRBD1 (5 bases). CDR1 SGHNT and CDR2 YYREEE come from the germline V gene (reference sequence). The CDR3 spans 14 residues. V lost 4 bases and J lost 11, with 21 bases in between. CDR3 amino acids: CASSPGGGSTEAFF. CDR3 nucleotide sequence: TGTGCCAGCAGCCCCGGCGGGGGATCAACCGAGGCTTTCTTT.

This chain uses TRBV19 with TRBJ1-1; D remains unclear. Per the germline V gene, CDR1 is LNHDA and CDR2 is SQIVND (reference sequence). The CDR3 extends over 11 amino acids. V gave up 4 bases and J gave up 5 bases, with 5 bases separating them. The CDR3 protein is CASSKRTEAFF. The CDR3 DNA reads as TGTGCCAGTAGTAAGCGGACTGAAGCTTTCTTT.

V is TRBV29-1 and J is TRBJ1-1, with 7 bases fitting TRBD1. The germline V gene has CDR1 SQVTM and CDR2 ANQGSEA. The length of the CDR3 is 12 residues. The CDR3 loop is CSLRDSGTEAFF. The CDR3 DNA is TGCAGTCTCCGGGACAGCGGCACTGAAGCTTTCTTT.

This sequence joins TRBV28 and TRBJ1-2; D remains ambiguous. The ends were cut back, 5 bases at V and 2 bases at J, with 6 bases in the middle. This CDR3 comprises 12 residues. Germline lookup yields CDR1 MDHEN and CDR2 SYDVKM. CDR3: CASSRPNYGYTF. The DNA for the CDR3 is TGTGCCAGCAGTAGGCCGAACTATGGCTACACCTTC.

CDR3 in amino acids: CASKFWGGYTF. The CDR3 DNA sequence: TGTGCCAGCAAGTTTTGGGGTGGCTACACCTTC. This chain links TRBV12-3 or TRBV12-4 with TRBJ1-2; D is unclear. Trimming cost V 7 bases and J 7 bases, with 10 bases left between them. This CDR3 region has 11 residues.

In this sample, this clone turned up once. The chain couples TRBV6-5 to TRBJ1-6; D call uncertain. Germline V gene data show CDR1 as MNHEY and CDR2 as SVGAGI. The germline V and J ends were trimmed by 2 bases and 8 bases, with 4 bases remaining between them. The CDR3 consists of 12 residues. The CDR3 region is CASSYGDSPLHF. DNA of the CDR3: TGTGCCAGCAGTTACGGGGATTCACCCCTCCACTTT.

The V and J genes are TRBV27 and TRBJ2-3; D call uncertain. V was pared by 0 bases and J by 10 bases, with 5 bases between. CDR3 length equals 11 residues. The V gene's germline CDR1 is MNHEY and CDR2 SMNVEV (reference sequence). This CDR3 is CASSLSGAQYF. CDR3 in DNA: TGTGCCAGCAGTTTATCTGGGGCGCAGTATTTT.

The chain has TRBV6-5 and TRBJ1-6; possibly TRBD1 for D (5 bases). The CDR3 is 14 residues long. From germline, CDR1 is MNHEY and CDR2 SVGAGI. The germline V and J ends were trimmed by 6 bases and 7 bases, with 13 bases remaining between them. The CDR3 nucleotides read TGTGCCAGCAGGGCCGGGACGGGGAATTCACCCCTCCACTTT. As protein: CASRAGTGNSPLHF.

The chain carries TRBV7-9 and TRBJ2-1; D is unresolved. The CDR3 runs 15 residues. The germline gives CDR1 SEHNR, CDR2 FQNEAQ (reference sequence). V gave up 7 bases and J gave up 2 bases, with 15 bases separating them. The CDR3 sequence is CASTFVAGTYNEQFF. The CDR3 DNA reads as TGTGCCAGCACCTTCGTGGCAGGTACCTACAATGAGCAGTTCTTC.

The chain employs TRBV4-3 and TRBJ2-2, with unresolved D. V lost 0 bases to trimming and J lost 0 bases, with 11 bases between them. From germline, CDR1 is LGHNA and CDR2 YSLEER. The CDR3 runs to 17 residues. CDR3 sequence reads: CASSQEGASSNTGELFF. The DNA of the CDR3 is TGCGCCAGCAGCCAAGAGGGTGCGAGCTCGAACACCGGGGAGCTGTTTTTT.

The rearrangement joins TRBV29-1 to TRBJ2-5, with D perhaps assigned TRBD1 or TRBD2 (5 bases each). Germline V gene data show CDR1 as SQVTM and CDR2 as ANQGSEA. The ends were cut back, 5 bases at V and 7 bases at J, with 20 bases in the middle. The length of the CDR3 is 14 residues. The CDR3 nucleotides are TGCAGCGTTCGAAACCCTGGCCTGGGGGTGACCCAGTACTTC. Its protein is CSVRNPGLGVTQYF.

The CDR3 nucleotides read TGCGCCAGCAGCAAGGGACAGCTCTTCGAGAACACTGAAGCTTTCTTT. Residues: CASSKGQLFENTEAFF. The chain couples TRBV5-1 to TRBJ1-1, with 7 bases identical to TRBD1. The CDR3 is 16 residues long. Germline loops: CDR1 SGHRS, CDR2 YFSETQ. The V segment lost 4 bases and the J segment 1 base; nucleotides outside the gene matches: 10.